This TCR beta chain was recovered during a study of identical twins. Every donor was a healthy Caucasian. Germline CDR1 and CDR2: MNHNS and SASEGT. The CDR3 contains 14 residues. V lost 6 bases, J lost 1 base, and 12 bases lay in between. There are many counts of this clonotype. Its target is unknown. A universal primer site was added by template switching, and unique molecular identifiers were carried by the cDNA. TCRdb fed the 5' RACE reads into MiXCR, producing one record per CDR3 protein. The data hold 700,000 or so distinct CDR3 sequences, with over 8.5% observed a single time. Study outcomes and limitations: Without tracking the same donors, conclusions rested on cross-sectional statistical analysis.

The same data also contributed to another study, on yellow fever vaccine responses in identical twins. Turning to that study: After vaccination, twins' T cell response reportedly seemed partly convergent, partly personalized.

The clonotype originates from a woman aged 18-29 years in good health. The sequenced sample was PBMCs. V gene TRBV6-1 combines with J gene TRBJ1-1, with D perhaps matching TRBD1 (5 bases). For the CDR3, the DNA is TGTGCCAGCAGATCCGGACATGAGAACACTGAAGCTTTCTTT. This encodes CASRSGHENTEAFF.